This T cell receptor (beta chain) was recovered during a study of cytomegalovirus exposure and HLA in healthy donors. Broader study findings: TCR association rates varied by HLA locus in a later analysis, with DRB1 highest and HLA-C lowest.

On this clone itself: Its antigen is still unknown.

Primers: 60 Vbeta forward and 13 Jbeta reverse. Profiling relied on immunoSEQ multiplex PCR, and the TCRdb table lists in-frame clones only, not all of them. Of roughly 200,000 clones in the sample, around 73% were seen once. Sequencing was performed on PBMCs. The receptor comes from a man in his sixties in good health and CMV-seronegative.

The CDR3 loop reads CASTGAGRGLDTGELFF. CDR3 coding DNA: TGTGCCAGCACCGGAGCCGGCAGGGGGCTAGACACCGGGGAGCTGTTTTTT. The chain is built from TRBV7-9 and TRBJ2-2; 8 bases line up with TRBD1. Germline CDR1 and CDR2: SEHNR and FQNEAQ (reference sequence). Trimming cost V 7 bases and J 3 bases; bases outside gene matches: 13. The CDR3 extends over 17 amino acids.